This T cell receptor beta chain derives from a study of cytomegalovirus exposure and HLA in healthy donors. Findings of the study overall: In a later analysis, an Asian-associated ancestry cluster reportedly showed fewer N-insertions than the 666-donor mean. There were under 200 TCR beta chains listed as cytomegalovirus-associated.

To note about this clone: Antigen unknown.

Germline lookup yields CDR1 LGHNA and CDR2 YSLEER. The CDR3 consists of 17 residues. V lost 0 bases and J 2 bases, leaving 15 bases between the germline ends. Use of 60 Vbeta and 13 Jbeta primers characterized the PCR. The table came from immunoSEQ multiplex PCR; TCRdb's copy has only in-frame clones and leaves some out. The sample contains about 190,000 clones, over 80% of which appear only once. This sequence originates from a boy aged 2 to 10 in good health and CMV-seronegative. The chain carries TRBV4-3 and TRBJ2-3, with D possibly TRBD1 on 5 matching bases. Input material: PBMCs. CDR3 nucleotide sequence: TGCGCCAGCAGCCAAGATGGGGCGGAGACCTTCACAGATACGCAGTATTTT. Amino acid sequence: CASSQDGAETFTDTQYF.